The 14 T cell receptor beta chains presented below share a single source sample, sequenced in a study of blood T cell repertoires in COVID-19. Sequencing was performed with immunoSEQ multiplex PCR; in TCRdb, only in-frame clones are kept and a portion is missing. The sample has roughly 260,000 clones; around nine tenths are singletons. The source material was peripheral blood. The source of these receptors is a man aged 35 to 55 who had recovered from COVID-19.

CDR3 DNA: TGTGCCAGCAGCTTAAGACGGGGAAGCGAGCAGTACTTC. Protein sequence: CASSLRRGSEQYF. The rearrangement uses TRBV11-3 and TRBJ2-7; weak D call: TRBD2 (5 bases). CDR1 and CDR2 from the germline V gene are SGHNT and YENEEA. The CDR3 covers 13 residues. With 2 bases removed from V and 6 bases from J, the gap between germline ends came to 11 bases.

This sequence joins TRBV30 and TRBJ1-5, with D unclear. Trimming pared 2 bases from V and 4 bases from J, leaving 15 bases between. This CDR3 is 15 amino acids long. Per the germline V gene, CDR1 is GTSNPN and CDR2 is SVGIG (reference sequence). The CDR3 here is CAWSLFMGLNQPQHF. The CDR3 region has the DNA TGTGCCTGGAGTCTTTTTATGGGCCTTAATCAGCCCCAGCATTTT.

The V and J genes are TRBV4-3 and TRBJ2-3; D not resolved. V was shortened by 4 bases and J by 0 bases, with 8 bases between the two germline ends. Germline CDR1 reads LGHNA; CDR2 reads YSLEER. CDR3 length: 14 amino acids. CDR3: CASSRVASTDTQYF. The CDR3 coding sequence is TGCGCCAGCAGCCGCGTCGCCAGCACAGATACGCAGTATTTT.

The genes are TRBV11-3 and TRBJ2-1; 8 nucleotides agree with TRBD2. Germline assignment: CDR1 SGHNT and CDR2 YENEEA. The junction had 2 bases not matched to a gene; V was cut back by 7 bases and J by 6 bases. CDR3 length: 12 amino acids. The CDR3 DNA follows: TGTGCCAGCACCGGGGGGGGCAATGAGCAGTTCTTC. It translates to CASTGGGNEQFF.

This rearrangement joins TRBV5-1 to TRBJ1-4, with D possibly matching TRBD1 (5 bases). This CDR3 is 14 amino acids long. V lost 1 base and J lost 6, with 10 bases in between. Per the germline V gene, CDR1 is SGHRS and CDR2 is YFSETQ. The CDR3 DNA reads as TGCGCCAGCAGCTTGTGGCAGGGCTATGAAAAACTGTTTTTT. It encodes CASSLWQGYEKLFF.

The rearrangement links TRBV9 to TRBJ2-1; possibly TRBD2 for D (5 bases). Deletions cut 0 bases from V and 10 bases from J, with 14 bases between. Germline V gives CDR1 SGDLS, CDR2 YYNGEE. There are 14 residues in the CDR3. This CDR3 is CASSVGPSFSEQFF. The CDR3 DNA sequence: TGTGCCAGCAGCGTAGGTCCTAGCTTCAGCGAGCAGTTCTTC.

The CDR3: CASSTIRAPGGRYNEQFF. CDR3 nucleotides: TGTGCCAGTAGTACTATCAGGGCCCCGGGAGGGCGCTACAATGAGCAGTTCTTC. The J gene is TRBJ2-1, the V gene TRBV19; the match to TRBD2 covers 8 bases. Germline V lookup: CDR1 LNHDA, CDR2 SQIVND (reference sequence). V gave up 4 bases and J gave up 3 bases; unmatched junction bases: 14. This CDR3 spans 18 amino acids. The whole variable domain, filled in from reference TRBV19 and TRBJ2-1, reads DGGITQSPKYLFRKEGQNVTLSCEQNLNHDAMYWYRQDPGQGLRLIYYSQIVNDFQKGDIAEGYSVSREKKESFPLTVTSAQKNPTAFYLCASSTIRAPGGRYNEQFFGPGTRLTVL.

The chain is built from TRBV7-2 and TRBJ1-2; 7 bases agree with TRBD1. Losses at the gene ends were 4 bases for V and 6 bases for J; bases not matched to a gene: 5. CDR3 length: 13 amino acids. In germline, CDR1 is SGHTA, CDR2 FQGNSA. In DNA, the CDR3 is TGTGCCAGCAGCTCAAACAGGGGAAATGGCTACACCTTC. Encoded protein: CASSSNRGNGYTF.

The chain couples TRBV6-5 to TRBJ2-5; D is possibly TRBD2 (7 bases). V shed 4 bases and J shed 5 bases, with 20 bases lying between them. The CDR3 totals 16 residues. Germline V lookup: CDR1 MNHEY, CDR2 SVGAGI. CDR3 residues: CASSSARGGAYETQYF. The DNA of the CDR3 is TGTGCCAGCAGTTCCGCTCGAGGGGGGGCCTATGAGACCCAGTACTTC.

The V gene is TRBV10-3, the J gene TRBJ1-2, with a tentative D call TRBD1 (5 bases). The CDR3 spans 15 residues. V shed 10 bases and J shed 2 bases, with 20 bases lying between them. Germline lookup yields CDR1 ENHRY and CDR2 SYGVKD. CDR3 residues: CATRLGVHKNYGYTF. The CDR3 DNA sequence: TGTGCCACCCGCCTAGGGGTCCACAAAAACTATGGCTACACCTTC.

This chain connects TRBV14 to TRBJ2-1, with a possible D match to TRBD2 (7 bases). CDR1 SGHDN and CDR2 FVKESK come from the germline V gene. Trimming cost V 1 base and J 7 bases, with 14 bases left between them. The CDR3 is 15 amino acids. For the CDR3, the DNA is TGTGCCAGCAGCCAAGTGGGACGGGGGGCAAATGAGCAGTTCTTC. Protein: CASSQVGRGANEQFF.

In this sample, this clone turned up a few times. This rearrangement joins TRBV27 to TRBJ1-6, with D perhaps matching TRBD1 (5 bases). The CDR3 length is 13 residues. The germline V and J ends were trimmed by 2 bases and 6 bases, with 5 bases remaining between them. Germline CDR1 MNHEY, CDR2 SMNVEV (reference sequence). The CDR3: CASSLRGNSPLHF. The CDR3 coding sequence is TGTGCCAGCAGTTTAAGGGGTAATTCACCCCTCCACTTT.

The sample holds a few counts of this clone. The V gene is TRBV29-1, the J gene TRBJ1-2, with 8 bases aligning to TRBD1. CDR1 SQVTM and CDR2 ANQGSEA come from the germline V gene. The CDR3 runs to 14 residues. Trimming removed 2 bases from V and 7 bases from J; junction bases left unmatched: 9. CDR3 DNA: TGCAGCGTTGAAACCCCGACAGGGGAAAGTGGCTACACCTTC. Its translation: CSVETPTGESGYTF.

V and J are TRBV3-1 (or the pseudogene TRBV3-2) and TRBJ1-1, with D unresolved. This CDR3 region has 14 residues. Per the germline V gene, CDR1 is LGHDT and CDR2 is YNNKEL (reference sequence). V was cut by 1 base and J by 0 bases, with 6 bases left in between. DNA for the CDR3: TGTGCCAGCAGCCAAGGGGCGATGAACACTGAAGCTTTCTTT. Amino acid sequence: CASSQGAMNTEAFF.